The 27 T cell receptor beta chains below all came from one sample that was sequenced in a study of cytomegalovirus exposure and HLA in healthy donors. It was with 60 Vbeta and 13 Jbeta primers that the PCR ran. Only in-frame clones appear in the TCRdb table, and some are missing; sequencing was by immunoSEQ multiplex PCR. Of 150,000 to 200,000 clones in the sample, roughly 77% were seen once. Sequenced: PBMCs. These receptors came from a woman aged 50 to 60 in good health and CMV-seronegative.

This clone was counted only a few times. The rearrangement uses TRBV19 and TRBJ1-5; D remains unclear. The CDR3 contains 16 residues. CDR1 LNHDA and CDR2 SQIVND come from the germline V gene (reference sequence). V was trimmed by 4 bases and J by 2 bases, leaving 15 bases between them. CDR3 bases: TGTGCCAGTAGTAGGTACCGGGAAATAGGCAATCAGCCCCAGCATTTT. Translation: CASSRYREIGNQPQHF.

The V call is TRBV29-1, the J call TRBJ2-2; the match to TRBD2 covers 12 bases. Per the germline V gene, CDR1 is SQVTM and CDR2 is ANQGSEA. The V and J ends lost 4 bases and 9 bases, in that order; junction bases with no gene match: 15. This CDR3 spans 17 amino acids. The CDR3 region has the DNA TGCAGCGTTGTGGGCCTGCCGACTAGCGGGAGTAGGAGGGAGCTGTTTTTT. Its protein product is CSVVGLPTSGSRRELFF.

The J gene is TRBJ1-1, the V gene TRBV5-6; D unclear. V lost 4 bases, J lost 7 bases, and 11 bases lay in between. The CDR3 has 12 residues. CDR1 and CDR2 from the germline V gene are SGHDT and YYEEEE. CDR3 bases: TGTGCCAGCAGCCCCGGGGTCCATGAAGCTTTCTTT. Translated: CASSPGVHEAFF.

A single count supports this clone. The genes are TRBV27 and TRBJ1-2, with TRBD1 identical over 10 bases. V lost 9 bases to trimming and J lost 4 bases; unmatched junction nucleotides: 17. The CDR3 totals 17 residues. CDR1 and CDR2 (germline): MNHEY, SMNVEV (reference sequence). Here the CDR3 reads CARTNRDRGNRSYGYTF. CDR3 nucleotide sequence: TGTGCCAGGACAAACCGGGACAGGGGAAATCGTAGCTATGGCTACACCTTC.

The chain has TRBV7-9 and TRBJ2-7, with 7 bases aligning to TRBD1. The CDR3 runs 15 residues. V lost 5 bases to trimming and J lost 2 bases; unmatched junction nucleotides: 9. CDR1 and CDR2 (germline): SEHNR, FQNEAQ (reference sequence). Written as DNA, the CDR3 is TGTGCCAGCAGCCCTTGGGCAGGGGGACCCTACGAGCAGTACTTC. Its translation: CASSPWAGGPYEQYF.

Comments on this clone: Other nucleotide sequences in the sample specify the same CDR3. V and J are TRBV7-9 and TRBJ1-1, with D uncertain. This CDR3 is 13 amino acids long. Trimming pared 1 base from V and 3 bases from J, leaving 6 bases between. Germline V lookup: CDR1 SEHNR, CDR2 FQNEAQ (reference sequence). The CDR3 sequence: CASSLVSDTEAFF. The CDR3 nucleotides read TGTGCCAGCAGCTTAGTGTCGGACACTGAAGCTTTCTTT.

The chain carries TRBV5-1 and TRBJ2-3; D is possibly TRBD1 (6 bases). Germline assignment: CDR1 SGHRS and CDR2 YFSETQ. The CDR3 runs to 14 residues. V was trimmed by 7 bases and J by 0 bases, leaving 12 bases between them. The DNA of the CDR3 is TGCGCCAGCGGACCTAGGGGGAGCACAGATACGCAGTATTTT. Its translation: CASGPRGSTDTQYF. The full variable domain, with the rest looked up from reference TRBV5-1 and TRBJ2-3, is KAGVTQTPRYLIKTRGQQVTLSCSPISGHRSVSWYQQTPGQGLQFLFEYFSETQRNKGNFPGRFSGRQFSNSRSEMNVSTLELGDSALYLCASGPRGSTDTQYFGPGTRLTVL.

CDR3 DNA sequence: TGTGCCTTAGCGGGGGGCCCCCAAGAGACCCAGTACTTC. Translated, it gives CALAGGPQETQYF. This sequence joins TRBV10-3 and TRBJ2-5, with 10 bases that match TRBD2. Trimming removed 11 bases from V and 1 base from J; junction bases left unmatched: 4. The CDR3 sequence is 13 residues long. Germline CDR1 is ENHRY and CDR2 is SYGVKD.

The chain recombines TRBV15 with TRBJ1-5; the D gene is possibly TRBD1 (6 bases). The ends were cut back, 4 bases at V and 3 bases at J, with 22 bases in the middle. The CDR3 runs 18 residues. The germline V gene has CDR1 LNHNV and CDR2 YYDKDF (reference sequence). CDR3 nucleotides: TGTGCCACCAGCATCTCTACCAAGGGGACAACAATCAATCAGCCCCAGCATTTT. Encoded protein: CATSISTKGTTINQPQHF. Using reference TRBV15 and TRBJ1-5 for the parts outside the CDR3, the full variable domain is DAMVIQNPRYQVTQFGKPVTLSCSQTLNHNVMYWYQQKSSQAPKLLFHYYDKDFNNEADTPDNFQSRRPNTSFCFLDIRSPGLGDTAMYLCATSISTKGTTINQPQHFGDGTRLSIL.

The chain uses TRBV27 and TRBJ2-1; D is unresolved. CDR3 length equals 11 residues. The germline V gene encodes CDR1 MNHEY and CDR2 SMNVEV (reference sequence). The V end was cut by 6 bases, the J end by 8 bases, with 8 bases between. CDR3 DNA: TGTGCCAGCAGCCGGTTCGATGAGCAGTTCTTC. It yields the protein CASSRFDEQFF.

V gene TRBV6-5 combines with J gene TRBJ2-7; 11 nucleotides align to TRBD2. V shed 8 bases and J 3 bases; nucleotides not matched to a gene: 9. This CDR3 has 15 amino acids. Germline values: CDR1 MNHEY, CDR2 SVGAGI. This CDR3 is CASRSTGTSGYEQYF. The DNA of the CDR3 is TGTGCCAGCCGAAGTACCGGGACTAGCGGCTACGAGCAGTACTTC.

The gene calls are TRBV15 and TRBJ1-1, with TRBD1 identical over 12 bases. Losses at the gene ends were 1 base for V and 8 bases for J; bases not matched to a gene: 5. The CDR3 extends over 15 amino acids. Germline assignment: CDR1 LNHNV and CDR2 YYDKDF (reference sequence). The CDR3 loop reads CATSRGDRGQVEAFF. The CDR3 DNA sequence: TGTGCCACCAGCAGAGGGGACAGGGGGCAGGTGGAAGCTTTCTTT.

This chain uses TRBV9 with TRBJ2-1; weak D call: TRBD2 (6 bases). Germline lookup yields CDR1 SGDLS and CDR2 YYNGEE. The CDR3 runs 16 residues. V was cut by 0 bases and J by 8 bases, with 18 bases left in between. The CDR3 loop is CASSVGLEGWGDEQFF. The DNA of the CDR3 is TGTGCCAGCAGCGTAGGTCTGGAGGGATGGGGTGATGAGCAGTTCTTC.

The chain joins TRBV6-1 to TRBJ2-7; 10 nucleotides agree with TRBD2. V was pared by 2 bases and J by 4 bases, with 5 bases of the junction left unmatched. In germline, CDR1 is MNHNS, CDR2 SASEGT. The CDR3 sequence is 15 residues long. The CDR3 DNA is TGTGCCAGCAGTGAATTGGGACTAGCGATTTACGAGCAGTACTTC. Its translation is CASSELGLAIYEQYF.

The chain is built from TRBV7-9 and TRBJ2-4; 9 nucleotides agree with TRBD2. The V and J ends lost 1 base and 0 bases, in that order; junction bases with no gene match: 1. Per the germline V gene, CDR1 is SEHNR and CDR2 is FQNEAQ (reference sequence). The CDR3 is 16 amino acids. The CDR3, as DNA: TGTGCCAGCAGCTTAGAAGCGGGGGGAGCCAAAAACATTCAGTACTTC. Encoded protein: CASSLEAGGAKNIQYF.

The rearrangement uses TRBV6-5 and TRBJ2-7, with 10 bases that match TRBD1. Germline values: CDR1 MNHEY, CDR2 SVGAGI. V was pared by 4 bases and J by 1 base, with 4 bases of the junction left unmatched. The CDR3 is 15 residues long. The chain's CDR3 is CASSFPGQGSYEQYF. DNA for the CDR3: TGTGCCAGCAGTTTCCCGGGACAGGGGTCCTACGAGCAGTACTTC.

In DNA form, the CDR3 reads TGTGCCAGCAGCTTCGCAGGGAACACCGGGGAGCTGTTTTTT. This gives the protein CASSFAGNTGELFF. The chain recombines TRBV7-2 with TRBJ2-2; D unresolved. The CDR3 extends over 14 amino acids. Looked up from germline, CDR1 is SGHTA and CDR2 is FQGNSA. Trimming removed 3 bases at V and 1 base at J, with 6 bases between. Full variable domain (remainder filled in from reference TRBV7-2 and TRBJ2-2): GAGVSQSPSNKVTEKGKDVELRCDPISGHTALYWYRQSLGQGLEFLIYFQGNSAPDKSGLPSDRFSAERTGGSVSTLTIQRTQQEDSAVYLCASSFAGNTGELFFGEGSRLTVL.

The V call is TRBV5-1, the J call TRBJ2-7, with 9 bases fitting TRBD1. Per the germline V gene, CDR1 is SGHRS and CDR2 is YFSETQ. After removal of 8 bases from V and 7 bases from J, the junction contained 13 bases not matched to a gene. The CDR3 sequence is 14 residues long. CDR3 sequence: CASQAGQGVSEQYF. The CDR3 DNA follows: TGCGCCAGTCAAGCGGGACAGGGTGTTTCTGAGCAGTACTTC.

The CDR3 coding sequence is TGTGCCAGCAGGTACAGGGAGGGCTTCTATGGCTACACCTTC. This sequence encodes CASRYREGFYGYTF. The J gene is TRBJ1-2, the V gene TRBV6-5; D might be TRBD1 (6 bases). Trimming left V 6 bases short and J 4 bases short, with 15 bases between. The length of the CDR3 is 14 residues. Germline CDR1 reads MNHEY; CDR2 reads SVGAGI.

The rearrangement links TRBV21-1 to TRBJ2-7; the D segment call TRBD1 is taken from the table without a DNA check. TRBV21-1 is flagged as a pseudogene. This CDR3 region has 14 residues. CDR3 sequence reads: CASSARDSSYEQYF. CDR3 nucleotides: TGTGCCAGCAGCGCCAGGGACAGCTCCTACGAGCAGTACTTC.

This clone was found a few times. This chain links TRBV4-3 with TRBJ2-7; 13 bases match TRBD2. Germline V gene data show CDR1 as LGHNA and CDR2 as YSLEER. The CDR3 consists of 15 residues. V trimming: 4 bases; J trimming: 2 bases; junction bases outside the gene matches: 2. The CDR3 is CASSRLAGGTYEQYF. The CDR3 coding sequence is TGCGCCAGCAGCCGACTAGCGGGAGGAACCTACGAGCAGTACTTC.

The chain links TRBV7-3 to TRBJ2-7; D might be TRBD2 (6 bases). V was trimmed by 0 bases and J by 3 bases, leaving 6 bases between them. The CDR3 is 13 amino acids. Per germline, CDR1 SGHTA and CDR2 FQGTGA. CDR3 sequence reads: CASSLTGGYEQYF. CDR3 bases: TGTGCCAGCAGCTTAACGGGAGGCTACGAGCAGTACTTC. Drawing the rest from reference TRBV7-3 and TRBJ2-7, the complete variable domain is GAGVSQTPSNKVTEKGKYVELRCDPISGHTALYWYRQSLGQGPEFLIYFQGTGAADDSGLPNDRFFAVRPEGSVSTLKIQRTERGDSAVYLCASSLTGGYEQYFGPGTRLTVT.

This rearrangement joins TRBV5-4 to TRBJ2-7, with a possible D match to TRBD2 (7 bases). V lost 4 bases to trimming and J lost 5 bases, with 22 bases between them. The CDR3 runs to 16 residues. Germline V gives CDR1 SGHNT, CDR2 YYREEE (reference sequence). CDR3 loop: CASSPEGGASLHEQYF. Here the CDR3 DNA reads TGTGCCAGCAGCCCAGAGGGGGGGGCTTCCCTTCACGAGCAGTACTTC. The variable domain in full, completed from reference TRBV5-4 and TRBJ2-7, reads ETGVTQSPTHLIKTRGQQVTLRCSSQSGHNTVSWYQQALGQGPQFIFQYYREEENGRGNFPPRFSGLQFPNYSSELNVNALELDDSALYLCASSPEGGASLHEQYFGPGTRLTVT.

The chain couples TRBV14 to TRBJ1-4, with TRBD1 matching 8 bases. There are 18 residues in the CDR3. The V gene's germline CDR1 is SGHDN and CDR2 FVKESK. The J segment lost 0 bases and the V segment lost 4 bases, leaving 10 bases of the junction unmatched. The CDR3 nucleotides are TGTGCCAGCAGCCGCAGGACAGGGACGAGGGCAACTAATGAAAAACTGTTTTTT. Encoded protein: CASSRRTGTRATNEKLFF.

The genes are TRBV19 and TRBJ1-5; possible D gene TRBD1, 5 bases. The CDR3 has 15 amino acids. Germline loops: CDR1 LNHDA, CDR2 SQIVND (reference sequence). Between the trimmed V and J ends, which lost 9 bases and 0 bases, there was a span of 15 bases. The CDR3 loop reads CASRVTLISNQPQHF. CDR3 sequence (DNA): TGTGCCAGCAGGGTGACGTTAATTAGCAATCAGCCCCAGCATTTT.

The chain joins TRBV5-4 to TRBJ1-1; perhaps TRBD1 as D (6 bases). CDR3 length equals 15 residues. The V and J ends lost 3 bases and 3 bases respectively, with 15 bases between them. The germline V gene has CDR1 SGHNT and CDR2 YYREEE (reference sequence). The CDR3 nucleotides read TGTGCCAGCAGCTCTCACCAGGGGCTCGACACTGAAGCTTTCTTT. Its protein is CASSSHQGLDTEAFF.

The CDR3 DNA reads as TGTGCCAGCAGCTTAAGGTTGGGACTAGCGCGGGCAGATACGCAGTATTTT. This encodes CASSLRLGLARADTQYF. V and J are TRBV5-4 and TRBJ2-3; 10 nucleotides match TRBD2. J was trimmed by 4 bases and V by 2 bases; bases with no gene match: 10. CDR3 size: 17 residues. Germline V gene data show CDR1 as SGHNT and CDR2 as YYREEE (reference sequence).